This T cell receptor (beta chain) stems from a study of PD-1 blockade in mismatch repair-deficient tumors listed by TCRdb under 2017. Regarding the study in general: Between September 2013 and 2016, the trial enrolled approximately 86 consecutive patients with roughly twelve types of mismatch repair-deficient cancer, all of whom had received prior treatment and were progressing. Tumor-associated T cell clones were tracked in the peripheral blood of patients responding to PD-1 blockade by deep sequencing of TCR CDR3 regions. Here is what the overall study found, with its caveats: Rapid expansion after pembrolizumab followed by contraction, generally before radiologic responses, was shown by tumor-resident clones, which were often undetectable in blood before treatment.

As encoded in the germline V gene, CDR1 is SGHVS while CDR2 is FNYEAQ. The germline ends are 12 bases apart after V is trimmed by 3 bases and J by 0 bases. From the cysteine through the phenylalanine, the CDR3 covers 15 amino acids. The entry retains the CDR3 DNA only, 45 bases that are in frame from base 1. Mismatch repair deficiency in every enrolled patient was established by polymerase chain reaction or immunohistochemistry. A few patients who responded to pembrolizumab therapy underwent TCR sequencing. Pembrolizumab PD-1 blockade was prospectively tested in advanced mismatch repair-deficient cancers, regardless of tissue of origin, in the phase II trial. Peripheral blood T cell samples were serially collected before and at multiple times after PD-1 blockade was started. Blood sampling times were expressed in weeks after the first pembrolizumab dose. On this clone itself: There is no known antigen for this receptor. It has no much larger one-base neighbor in the sample; base qualities were not kept.

Receptor amplification or capture employed the immunoSEQ multiplex PCR assay. TCRdb obtained this table from immuneACCESS and retained in-frame rearrangements with V and J assigned. These tables miss some clones; where compared with another copy, unresolved V genes account for less than half of the shortfall, and the remainder is unexplained. This sample gives around 120,000 clones in total; around 87% of them show up just once. Roughly 13% of the sample lies in the top ten. The sequences come from peripheral blood, collected 44 weeks after starting pembrolizumab. The source is an adult with mismatch repair-deficient cancer. The rearranged chain carries TRBV7-6 and TRBJ2-7, with a weak D call of TRBD1 (5 bases match). CDR3 sequence: CASSLEQAPSYEQYF. The base sequence is TGTGCCAGCAGCTTGGAACAGGCCCCCTCCTACGAGCAGTACTTC.